This TCR beta chain was identified during a study of blood T cells in healthy people across ages. Overall study results and limits: Changes in expanded clonotypes were possibly confounded, as the CMV status of donors was unknown.

Primed by a sample-barcoded 5' primer and a J-beta primer mix, a second PCR proceeded for about 6 to 12 cycles. A 12-random-nucleotide template-switch adaptor tagged each cDNA molecule. Each CDR3 protein is one row after TCRdb ran MiXCR on the 5' RACE reads. Here the sample spans under 1,100,000 distinct CDR3 sequences, 20% to 25% being singletons. Details on this clonotype: What it binds is not known.

The ends lost 2 bases at V and 2 bases at J; junction bases unmatched: 12. CDR1 and CDR2 (germline): KGHDR, SFDVKD. This CDR3 is built from 18 residues. These data also featured in a second study, about T cells of mothers and their children. Per that paper: At a rate of approximately 1.5 ug per 15 ul, cDNA synthesis received all of the extracted RNA.

The specimen was blood. The receptor comes from a girl aged 2-10 years in good health. This chain connects TRBV24-1 to TRBJ2-3; 7 bases line up with TRBD2. The CDR3 nucleotides read TGTGCCACCAGTGATTCCCCCGGGAAGCGGGACTTCACAGATACGCAGTATTTT. It yields the protein CATSDSPGKRDFTDTQYF.